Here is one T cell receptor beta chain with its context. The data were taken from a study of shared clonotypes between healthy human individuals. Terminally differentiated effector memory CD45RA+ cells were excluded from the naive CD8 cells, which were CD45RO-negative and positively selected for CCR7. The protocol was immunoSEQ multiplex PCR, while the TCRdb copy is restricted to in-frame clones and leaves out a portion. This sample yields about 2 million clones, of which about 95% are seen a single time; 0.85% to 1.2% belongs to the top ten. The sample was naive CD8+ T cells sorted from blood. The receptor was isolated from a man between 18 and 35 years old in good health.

DNA for the CDR3: TGTGCCACCAGCAGATCTGTAGGACAGGGGTCCGAGCAGTACTTC. Translation: CATSRSVGQGSEQYF. The chain carries TRBV15 and TRBJ2-7; 9 bases map to TRBD1. Looked up from germline, CDR1 is LNHNV and CDR2 is YYDKDF (reference sequence). V shed 2 bases and J 6 bases; nucleotides not matched to a gene: 8. The CDR3 covers 15 residues.